This TCR beta chain was captured by sequencing in a study of blood T cell repertoires in COVID-19. Study as a whole: The cDNA or gDNA used as material had been derived from T cells, B-cell-depleted T cells, or PBMCs.

How the authors handled the data: Researchers report that nucleated cell counts were estimated from reference gene primer amplification. Data came from immunoSEQ multiplex PCR; TCRdb stores just in-frame clones and leaves some out. V and J calls and clone size are those listed in that table; D and trimming were worked out from the DNA. The sample records about 63,000 clones, roughly 85% being singletons. With 3 bases removed from V and 4 bases from J, the gap between germline ends came to 13 bases. The V gene's germline CDR1 is MNHEY and CDR2 SMNVEV (reference sequence). The length of the CDR3 is 15 residues.

This receptor was obtained from a human donor in a cohort sampled during active COVID-19. Sequencing was performed on peripheral blood. The genes are TRBV27 and TRBJ1-5; a possible D gene is TRBD1 (5 bases). The DNA of the CDR3 is TGTGCCAGCAGTTTGATGGGGGGTTCGAATCAGCCCCAGCATTTT. This sequence encodes CASSLMGGSNQPQHF.